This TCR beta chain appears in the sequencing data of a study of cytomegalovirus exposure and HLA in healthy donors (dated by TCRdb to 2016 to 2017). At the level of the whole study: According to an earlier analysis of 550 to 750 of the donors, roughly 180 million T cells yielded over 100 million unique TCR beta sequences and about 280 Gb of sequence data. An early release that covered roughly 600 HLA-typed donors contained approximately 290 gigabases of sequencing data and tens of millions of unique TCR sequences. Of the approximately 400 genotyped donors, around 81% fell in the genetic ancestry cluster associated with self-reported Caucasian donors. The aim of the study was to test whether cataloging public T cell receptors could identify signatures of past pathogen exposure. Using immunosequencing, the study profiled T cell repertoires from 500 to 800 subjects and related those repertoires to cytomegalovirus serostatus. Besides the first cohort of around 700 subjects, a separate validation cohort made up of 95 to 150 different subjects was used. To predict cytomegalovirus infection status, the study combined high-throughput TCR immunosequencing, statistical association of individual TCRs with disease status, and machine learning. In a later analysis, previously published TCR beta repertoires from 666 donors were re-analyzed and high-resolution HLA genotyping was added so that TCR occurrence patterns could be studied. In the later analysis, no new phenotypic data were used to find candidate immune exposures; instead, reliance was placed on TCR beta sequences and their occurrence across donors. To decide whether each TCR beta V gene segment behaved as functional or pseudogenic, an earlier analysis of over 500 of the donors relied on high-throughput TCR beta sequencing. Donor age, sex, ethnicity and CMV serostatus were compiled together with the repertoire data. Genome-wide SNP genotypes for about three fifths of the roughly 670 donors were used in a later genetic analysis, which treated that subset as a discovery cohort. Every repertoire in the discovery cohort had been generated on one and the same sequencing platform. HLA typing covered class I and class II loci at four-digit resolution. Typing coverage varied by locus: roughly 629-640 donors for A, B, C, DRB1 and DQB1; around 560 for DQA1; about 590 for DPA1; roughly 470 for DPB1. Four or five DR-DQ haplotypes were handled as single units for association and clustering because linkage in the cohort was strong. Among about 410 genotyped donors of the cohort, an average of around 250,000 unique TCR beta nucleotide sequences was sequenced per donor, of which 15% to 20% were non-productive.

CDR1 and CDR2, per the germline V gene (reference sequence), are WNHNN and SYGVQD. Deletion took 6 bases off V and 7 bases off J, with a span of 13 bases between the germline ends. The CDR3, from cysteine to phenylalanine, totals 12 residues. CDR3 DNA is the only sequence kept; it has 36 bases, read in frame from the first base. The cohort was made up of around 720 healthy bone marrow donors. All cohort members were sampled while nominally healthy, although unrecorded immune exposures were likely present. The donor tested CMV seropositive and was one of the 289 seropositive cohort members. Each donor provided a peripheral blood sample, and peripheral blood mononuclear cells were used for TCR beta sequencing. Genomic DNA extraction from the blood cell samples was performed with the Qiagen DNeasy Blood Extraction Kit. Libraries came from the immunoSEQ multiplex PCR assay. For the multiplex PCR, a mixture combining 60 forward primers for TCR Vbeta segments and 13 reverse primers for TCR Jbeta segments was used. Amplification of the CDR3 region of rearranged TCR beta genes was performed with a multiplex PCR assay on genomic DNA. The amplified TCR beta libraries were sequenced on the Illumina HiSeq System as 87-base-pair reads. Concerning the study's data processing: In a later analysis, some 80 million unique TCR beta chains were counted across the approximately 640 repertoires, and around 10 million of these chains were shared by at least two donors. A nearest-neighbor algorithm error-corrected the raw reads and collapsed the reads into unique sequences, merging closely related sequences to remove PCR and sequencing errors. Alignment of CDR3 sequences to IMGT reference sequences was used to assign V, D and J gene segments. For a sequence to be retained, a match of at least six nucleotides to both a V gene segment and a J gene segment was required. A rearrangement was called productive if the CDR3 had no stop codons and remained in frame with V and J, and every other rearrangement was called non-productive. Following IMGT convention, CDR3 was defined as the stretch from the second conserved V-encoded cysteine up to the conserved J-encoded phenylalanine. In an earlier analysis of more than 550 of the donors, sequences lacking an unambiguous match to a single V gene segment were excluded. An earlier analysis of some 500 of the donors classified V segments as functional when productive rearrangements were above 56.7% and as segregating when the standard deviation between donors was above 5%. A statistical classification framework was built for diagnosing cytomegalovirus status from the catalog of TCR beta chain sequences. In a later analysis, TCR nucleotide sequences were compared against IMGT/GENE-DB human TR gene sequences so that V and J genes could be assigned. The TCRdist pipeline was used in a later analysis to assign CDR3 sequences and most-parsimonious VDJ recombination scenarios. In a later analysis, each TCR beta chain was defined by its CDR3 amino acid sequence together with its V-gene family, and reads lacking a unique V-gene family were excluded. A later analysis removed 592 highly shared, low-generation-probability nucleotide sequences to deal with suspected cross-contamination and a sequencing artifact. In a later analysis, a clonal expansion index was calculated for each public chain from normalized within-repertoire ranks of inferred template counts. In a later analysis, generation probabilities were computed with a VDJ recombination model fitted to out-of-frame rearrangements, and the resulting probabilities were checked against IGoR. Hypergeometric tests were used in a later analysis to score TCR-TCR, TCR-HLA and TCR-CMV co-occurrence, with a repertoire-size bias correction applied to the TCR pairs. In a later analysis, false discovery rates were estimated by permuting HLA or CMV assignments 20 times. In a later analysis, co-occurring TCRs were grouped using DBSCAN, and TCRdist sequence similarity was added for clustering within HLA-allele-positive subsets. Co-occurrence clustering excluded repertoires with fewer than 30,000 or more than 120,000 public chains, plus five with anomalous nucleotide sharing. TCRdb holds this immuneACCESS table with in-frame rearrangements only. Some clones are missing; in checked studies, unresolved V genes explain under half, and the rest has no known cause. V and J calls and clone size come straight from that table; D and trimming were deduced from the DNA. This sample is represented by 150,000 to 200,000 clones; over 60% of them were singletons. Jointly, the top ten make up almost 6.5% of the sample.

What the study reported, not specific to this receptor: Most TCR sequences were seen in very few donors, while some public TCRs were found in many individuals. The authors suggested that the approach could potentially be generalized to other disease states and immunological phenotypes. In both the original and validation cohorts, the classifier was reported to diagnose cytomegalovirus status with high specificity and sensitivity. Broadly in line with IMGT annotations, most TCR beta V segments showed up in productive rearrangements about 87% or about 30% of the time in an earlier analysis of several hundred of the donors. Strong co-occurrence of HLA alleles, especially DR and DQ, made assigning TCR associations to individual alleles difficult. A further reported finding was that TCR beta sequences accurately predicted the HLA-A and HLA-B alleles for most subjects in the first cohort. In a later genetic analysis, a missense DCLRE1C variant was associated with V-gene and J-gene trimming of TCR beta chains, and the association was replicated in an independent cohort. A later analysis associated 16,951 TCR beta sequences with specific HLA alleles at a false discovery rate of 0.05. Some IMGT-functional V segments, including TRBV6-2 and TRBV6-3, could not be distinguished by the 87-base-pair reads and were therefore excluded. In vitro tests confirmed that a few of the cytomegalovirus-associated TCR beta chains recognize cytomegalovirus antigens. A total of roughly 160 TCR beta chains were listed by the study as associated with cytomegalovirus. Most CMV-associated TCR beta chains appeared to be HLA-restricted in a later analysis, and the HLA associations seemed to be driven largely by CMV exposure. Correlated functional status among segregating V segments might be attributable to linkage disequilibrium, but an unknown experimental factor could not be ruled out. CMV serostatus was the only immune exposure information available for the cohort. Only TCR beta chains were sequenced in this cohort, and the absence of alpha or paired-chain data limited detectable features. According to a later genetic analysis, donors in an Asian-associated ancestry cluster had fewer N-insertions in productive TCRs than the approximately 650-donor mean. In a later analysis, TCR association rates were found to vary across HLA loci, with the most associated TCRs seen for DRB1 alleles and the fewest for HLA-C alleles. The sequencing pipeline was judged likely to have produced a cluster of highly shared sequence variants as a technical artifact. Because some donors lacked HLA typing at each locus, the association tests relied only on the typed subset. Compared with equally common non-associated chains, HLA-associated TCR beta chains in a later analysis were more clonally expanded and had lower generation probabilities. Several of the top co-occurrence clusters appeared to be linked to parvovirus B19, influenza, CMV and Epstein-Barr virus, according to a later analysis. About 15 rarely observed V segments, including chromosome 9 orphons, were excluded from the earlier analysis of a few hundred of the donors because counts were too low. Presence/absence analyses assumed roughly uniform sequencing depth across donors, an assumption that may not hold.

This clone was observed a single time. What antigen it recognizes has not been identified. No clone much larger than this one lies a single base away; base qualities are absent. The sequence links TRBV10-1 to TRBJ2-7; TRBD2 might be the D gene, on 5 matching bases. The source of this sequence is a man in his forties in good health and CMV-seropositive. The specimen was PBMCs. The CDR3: CASSSSAGEQYF. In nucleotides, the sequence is TGCGCCAGCAGCTCTTCTGCGGGTGAGCAGTACTTC.